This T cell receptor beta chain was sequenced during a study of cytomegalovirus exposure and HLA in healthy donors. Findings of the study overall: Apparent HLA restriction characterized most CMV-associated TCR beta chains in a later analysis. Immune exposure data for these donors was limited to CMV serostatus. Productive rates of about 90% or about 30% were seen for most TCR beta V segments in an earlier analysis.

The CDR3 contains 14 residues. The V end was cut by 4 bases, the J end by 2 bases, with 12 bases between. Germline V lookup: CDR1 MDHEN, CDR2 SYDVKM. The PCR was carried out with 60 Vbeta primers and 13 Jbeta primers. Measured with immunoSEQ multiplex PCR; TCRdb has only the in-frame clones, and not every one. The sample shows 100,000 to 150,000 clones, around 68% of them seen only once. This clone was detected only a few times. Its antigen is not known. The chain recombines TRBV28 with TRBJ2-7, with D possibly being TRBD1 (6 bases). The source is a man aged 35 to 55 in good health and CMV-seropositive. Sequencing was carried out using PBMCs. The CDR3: CASSSADRTYEQYF. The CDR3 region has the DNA TGTGCCAGCAGTTCCGCGGACAGAACCTACGAGCAGTACTTC.